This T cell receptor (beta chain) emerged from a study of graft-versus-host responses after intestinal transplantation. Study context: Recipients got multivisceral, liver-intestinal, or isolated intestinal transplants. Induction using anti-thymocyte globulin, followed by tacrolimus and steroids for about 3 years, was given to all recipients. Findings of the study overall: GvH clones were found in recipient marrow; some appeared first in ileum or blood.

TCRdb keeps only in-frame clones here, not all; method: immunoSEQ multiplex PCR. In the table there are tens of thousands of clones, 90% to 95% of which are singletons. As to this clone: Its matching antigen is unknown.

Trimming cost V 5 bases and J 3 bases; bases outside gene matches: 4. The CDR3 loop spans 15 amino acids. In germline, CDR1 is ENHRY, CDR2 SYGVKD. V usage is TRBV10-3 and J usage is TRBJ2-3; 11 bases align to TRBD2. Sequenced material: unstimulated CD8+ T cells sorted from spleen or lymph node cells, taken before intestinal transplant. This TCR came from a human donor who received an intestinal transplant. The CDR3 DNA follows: TGTGCCATCAGTACCGGGACTAGCGGTACAGATACGCAGTATTTT. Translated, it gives CAISTGTSGTDTQYF.